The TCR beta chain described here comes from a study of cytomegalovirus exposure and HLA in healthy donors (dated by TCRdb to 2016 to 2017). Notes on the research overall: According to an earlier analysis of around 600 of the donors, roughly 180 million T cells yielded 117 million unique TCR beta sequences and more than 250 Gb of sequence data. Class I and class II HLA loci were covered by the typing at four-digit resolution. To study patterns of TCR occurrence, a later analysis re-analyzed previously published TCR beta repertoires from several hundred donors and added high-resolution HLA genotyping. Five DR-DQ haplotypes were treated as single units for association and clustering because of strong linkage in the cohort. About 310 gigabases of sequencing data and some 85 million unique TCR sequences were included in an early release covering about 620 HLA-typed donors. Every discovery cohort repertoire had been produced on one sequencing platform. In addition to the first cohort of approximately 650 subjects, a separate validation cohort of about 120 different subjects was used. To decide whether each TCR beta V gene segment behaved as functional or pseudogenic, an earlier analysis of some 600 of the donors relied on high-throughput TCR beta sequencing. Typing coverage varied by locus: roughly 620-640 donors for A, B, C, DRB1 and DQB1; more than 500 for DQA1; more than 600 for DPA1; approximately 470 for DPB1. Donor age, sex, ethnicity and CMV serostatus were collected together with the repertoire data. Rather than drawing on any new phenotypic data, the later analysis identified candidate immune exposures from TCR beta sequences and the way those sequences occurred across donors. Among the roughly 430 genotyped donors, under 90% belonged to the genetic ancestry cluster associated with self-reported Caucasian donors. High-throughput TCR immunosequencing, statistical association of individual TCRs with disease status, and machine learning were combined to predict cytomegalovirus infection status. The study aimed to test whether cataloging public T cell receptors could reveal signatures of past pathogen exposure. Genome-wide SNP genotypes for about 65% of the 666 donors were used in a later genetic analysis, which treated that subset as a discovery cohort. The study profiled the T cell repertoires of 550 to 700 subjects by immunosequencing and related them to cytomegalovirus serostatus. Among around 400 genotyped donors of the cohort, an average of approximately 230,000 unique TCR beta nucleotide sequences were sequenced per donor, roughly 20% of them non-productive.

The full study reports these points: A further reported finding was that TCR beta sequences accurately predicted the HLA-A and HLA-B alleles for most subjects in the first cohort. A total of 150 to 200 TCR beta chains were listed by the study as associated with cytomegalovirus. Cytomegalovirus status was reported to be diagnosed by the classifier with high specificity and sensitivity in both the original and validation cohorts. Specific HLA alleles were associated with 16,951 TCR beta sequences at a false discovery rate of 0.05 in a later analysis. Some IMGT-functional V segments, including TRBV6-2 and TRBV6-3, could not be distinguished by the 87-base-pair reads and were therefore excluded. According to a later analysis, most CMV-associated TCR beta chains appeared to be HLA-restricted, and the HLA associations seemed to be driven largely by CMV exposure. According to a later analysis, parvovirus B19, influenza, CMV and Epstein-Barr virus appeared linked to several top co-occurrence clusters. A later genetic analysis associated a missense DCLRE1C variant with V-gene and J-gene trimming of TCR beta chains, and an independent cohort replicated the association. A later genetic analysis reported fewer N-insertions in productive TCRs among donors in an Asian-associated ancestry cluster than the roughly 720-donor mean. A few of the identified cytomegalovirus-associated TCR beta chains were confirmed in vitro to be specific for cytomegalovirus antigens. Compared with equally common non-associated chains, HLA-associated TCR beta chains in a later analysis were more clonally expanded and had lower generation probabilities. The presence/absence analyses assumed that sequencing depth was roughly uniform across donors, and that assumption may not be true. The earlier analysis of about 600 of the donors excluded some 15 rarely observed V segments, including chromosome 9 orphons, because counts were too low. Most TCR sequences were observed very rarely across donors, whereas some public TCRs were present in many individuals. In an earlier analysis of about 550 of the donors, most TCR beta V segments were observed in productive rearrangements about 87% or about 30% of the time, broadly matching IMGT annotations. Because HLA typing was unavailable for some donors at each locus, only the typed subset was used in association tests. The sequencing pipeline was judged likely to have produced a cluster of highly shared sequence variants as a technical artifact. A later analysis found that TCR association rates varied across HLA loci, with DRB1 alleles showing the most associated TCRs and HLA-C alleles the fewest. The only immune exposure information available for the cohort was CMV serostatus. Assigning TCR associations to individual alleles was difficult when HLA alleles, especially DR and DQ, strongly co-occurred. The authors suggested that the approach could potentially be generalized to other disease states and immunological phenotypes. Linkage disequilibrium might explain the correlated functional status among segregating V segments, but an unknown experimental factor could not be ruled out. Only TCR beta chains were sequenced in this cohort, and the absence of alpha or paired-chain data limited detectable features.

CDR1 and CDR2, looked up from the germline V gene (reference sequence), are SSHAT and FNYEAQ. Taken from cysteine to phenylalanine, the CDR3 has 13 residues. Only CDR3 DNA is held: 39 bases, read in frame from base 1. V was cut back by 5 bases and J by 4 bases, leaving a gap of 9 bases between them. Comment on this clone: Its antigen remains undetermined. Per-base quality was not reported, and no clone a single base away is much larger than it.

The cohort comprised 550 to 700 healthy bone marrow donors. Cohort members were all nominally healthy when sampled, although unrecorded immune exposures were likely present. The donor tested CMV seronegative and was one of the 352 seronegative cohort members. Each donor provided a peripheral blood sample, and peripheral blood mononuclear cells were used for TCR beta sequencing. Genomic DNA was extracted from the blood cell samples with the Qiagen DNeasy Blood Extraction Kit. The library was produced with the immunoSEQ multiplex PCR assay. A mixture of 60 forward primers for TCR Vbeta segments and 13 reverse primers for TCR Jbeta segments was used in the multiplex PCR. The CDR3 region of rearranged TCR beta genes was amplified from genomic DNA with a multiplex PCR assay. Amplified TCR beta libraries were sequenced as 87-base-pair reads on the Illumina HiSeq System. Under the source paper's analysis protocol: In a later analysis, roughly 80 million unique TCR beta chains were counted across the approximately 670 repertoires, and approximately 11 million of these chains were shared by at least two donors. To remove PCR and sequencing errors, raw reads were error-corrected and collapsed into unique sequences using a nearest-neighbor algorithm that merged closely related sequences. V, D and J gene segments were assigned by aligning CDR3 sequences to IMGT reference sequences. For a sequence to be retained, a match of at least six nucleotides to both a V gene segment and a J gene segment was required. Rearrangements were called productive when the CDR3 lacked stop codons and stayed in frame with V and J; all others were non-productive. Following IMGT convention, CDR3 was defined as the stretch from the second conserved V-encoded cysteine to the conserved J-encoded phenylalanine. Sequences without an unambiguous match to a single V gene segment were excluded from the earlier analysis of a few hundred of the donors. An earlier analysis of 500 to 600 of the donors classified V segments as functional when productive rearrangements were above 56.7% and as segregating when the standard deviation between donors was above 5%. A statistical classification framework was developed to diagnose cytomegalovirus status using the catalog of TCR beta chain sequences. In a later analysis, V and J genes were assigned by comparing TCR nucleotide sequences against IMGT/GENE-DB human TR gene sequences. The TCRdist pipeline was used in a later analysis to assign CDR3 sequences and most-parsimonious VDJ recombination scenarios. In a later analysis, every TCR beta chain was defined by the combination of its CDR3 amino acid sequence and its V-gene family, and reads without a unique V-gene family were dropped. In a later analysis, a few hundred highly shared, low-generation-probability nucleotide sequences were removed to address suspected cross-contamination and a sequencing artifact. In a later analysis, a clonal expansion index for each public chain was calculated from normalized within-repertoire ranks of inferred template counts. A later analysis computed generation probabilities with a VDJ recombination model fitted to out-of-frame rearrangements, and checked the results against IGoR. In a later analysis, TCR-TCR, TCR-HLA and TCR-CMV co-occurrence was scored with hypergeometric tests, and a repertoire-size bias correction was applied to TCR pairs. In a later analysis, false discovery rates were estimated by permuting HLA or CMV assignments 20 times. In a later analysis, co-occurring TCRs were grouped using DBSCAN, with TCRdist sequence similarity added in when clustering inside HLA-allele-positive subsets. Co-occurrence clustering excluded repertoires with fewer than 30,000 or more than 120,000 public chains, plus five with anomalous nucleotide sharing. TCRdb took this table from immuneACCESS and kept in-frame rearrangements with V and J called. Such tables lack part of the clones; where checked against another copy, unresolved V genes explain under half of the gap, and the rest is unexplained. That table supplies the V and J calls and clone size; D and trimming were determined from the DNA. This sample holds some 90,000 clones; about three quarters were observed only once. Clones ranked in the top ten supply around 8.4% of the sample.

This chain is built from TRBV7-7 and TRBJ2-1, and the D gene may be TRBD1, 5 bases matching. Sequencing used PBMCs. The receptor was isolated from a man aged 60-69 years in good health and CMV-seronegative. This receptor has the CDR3 CASSLDSYNEQFF. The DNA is TGTGCCAGCAGCCTCGACAGTTACAATGAGCAGTTCTTC.